These 31 T cell receptor beta chains came from one sample sequenced in a study of blood T cells in healthy people across ages. The authors ran a second PCR of about 7 to 12 cycles using a sample-barcoded 5' primer and a J-beta primer mix. TCRdb called the 5' RACE reads again in MiXCR, with one record for every CDR3 protein. This repertoire shows some 670,000 distinct CDR3 sequences, approximately 52% found once; its top ten account for approximately 15%. Sequenced: blood. The receptors were gathered from an elderly woman in good health.

This rearrangement joins TRBV7-8 to TRBJ2-1; TRBD2 matches 10 bases. The V segment lost 2 bases and the J segment 7 bases; nucleotides outside the gene matches: 17. CDR1 and CDR2 from the germline V gene are SGHVS and FQNEAQ. There are 19 residues in the CDR3. CDR3 nucleotides: TGTGCCAGCAGCTTACCCAGTTTTGAAGCGGGAGGGCAAGGAAATGAGCAGTTCTTC. Translated: CASSLPSFEAGGQGNEQFF.

V gene TRBV25-1 combines with J gene TRBJ2-3; TRBD2 agrees at 13 bases. There are 19 residues in the CDR3. Germline values: CDR1 MGHDK, CDR2 SYGVNS. With V trimmed by 4 bases and J by 0 bases, 10 bases remained unmatched. The CDR3 here is CASSAPFGTSGASTDTQYF. The CDR3, as DNA: TGTGCCAGCAGTGCCCCTTTTGGGACTAGCGGGGCAAGCACAGATACGCAGTATTTT.

This rearrangement joins TRBV20-1 to TRBJ2-7; tentatively, D is TRBD1 or TRBD2 (5 bases each). The germline V gene encodes CDR1 DFQATT and CDR2 SNEGSKA (reference sequence). This CDR3 is 13 amino acids long. The germline V and J ends were trimmed by 4 bases and 2 bases, with 12 bases remaining between them. The CDR3 region has the DNA TGCAGTGCTAAACGGGACCCCACCTACGAGCAGTACTTC. Residues: CSAKRDPTYEQYF.

This clonotype was counted a single time. The chain joins TRBV25-1 to TRBJ1-2, with D unresolved. This CDR3 is built from 12 residues. Trimming cost V 4 bases and J 7 bases, with 10 bases left between them. The V gene's germline CDR1 is MGHDK and CDR2 SYGVNS. The CDR3 here is CASSAPYGGYTF. The CDR3 nucleotides read TGTGCCAGCAGTGCCCCCTATGGTGGCTACACCTTC.

The J gene is TRBJ2-4, the V gene TRBV12-3 or TRBV12-4, with 7 bases fitting TRBD1. The CDR3 extends over 13 amino acids. The V and J ends lost 3 bases and 9 bases, in that order; junction bases with no gene match: 5. The CDR3 nucleotides read TGTGCCAGCAGTTTCGACAGGGTGAGCATTCAGTACTTC. It encodes CASSFDRVSIQYF.

This clonotype came up once. For the CDR3, the DNA is TGCAGTGCTAGAGAGACCGTGGAGGAAAAACTGTTTTTT. Amino acid sequence: CSARETVEEKLFF. The chain links TRBV20-1 to TRBJ1-4; D uncertain. The V gene's germline CDR1 is DFQATT and CDR2 SNEGSKA (reference sequence). This CDR3 region has 13 residues. V gave up 0 bases and J gave up 8 bases, with 10 bases separating them.

This clonotype was seen repeatedly, ten times or more. The chain employs TRBV6-1 and TRBJ2-3, with TRBD1 as a possible D gene (5 bases). Germline V gene data show CDR1 as MNHNS and CDR2 as SASEGT. The V and J ends lost 2 bases and 0 bases respectively, with 12 bases between them. CDR3 length: 16 residues. CDR3 residues: CASSEMGPPSTDTQYF. The CDR3 region has the DNA TGTGCCAGCAGTGAAATGGGGCCCCCGAGCACAGATACGCAGTATTTT.

The genes are TRBV4-2 and TRBJ2-7; D gene unclear. CDR1 and CDR2 from the germline V gene are LGHNA and YNFKEQ. V lost 2 bases, J lost 0 bases, and 2 bases lay in between. The CDR3 covers 12 residues. CDR3: CASSQFSYEQYF. The CDR3 coding sequence is TGTGCCAGCAGCCAATTCTCCTACGAGCAGTACTTC.

The rearrangement uses TRBV6-5 and TRBJ1-2; D not certain. The germline CDR1 and CDR2 sequences are MNHEY and SVGAGI. Trimming took 0 bases from V and 8 from J, leaving 10 bases between them. This CDR3 has 13 residues. The CDR3 DNA reads as TGTGCCAGCAGTTACTCTAGACTCGGGGGCTACACCTTC. Translating it yields CASSYSRLGGYTF.

The rearrangement uses TRBV29-1 and TRBJ2-1; the D gene could be TRBD1 or TRBD2 (5 bases each). This CDR3 has 13 amino acids. Germline CDR1 reads SQVTM; CDR2 reads ANQGSEA. The CDR3 region is CGAGTYDSYEQFF. Here the CDR3 DNA reads TGCGGCGCCGGGACGTACGACTCCTACGAGCAGTTCTTC.

This clonotype was observed a handful of times. The chain recombines TRBV9 with TRBJ2-3; D tentatively fits TRBD1 or TRBD2 (6 bases each). Germline V gives CDR1 SGDLS, CDR2 YYNGEE. V shed 9 bases and J shed 2 bases, with 16 bases lying between them. The CDR3 length is 14 residues. As DNA, the CDR3 is TGTGCCACTAGCCGGGGGCAAGACACAGATACGCAGTATTTT. This encodes CATSRGQDTDTQYF. The full variable domain, completed using reference TRBV9 and TRBJ2-3, is DSGVTQTPKHLITATGQRVTLRCSPRSGDLSVYWYQQSLDQGLQFLIQYYNGEERAKGNILERFSAQQFPDLHSELNLSSLELGDSALYFCATSRGQDTDTQYFGPGTRLTVL.

The chain recombines TRBV12-3 or TRBV12-4 with TRBJ2-3, with 8 nucleotides matching TRBD2. V shed 6 bases, J shed 6 bases, and the junction held 8 bases outside the gene matches. The length of the CDR3 is 14 residues. The CDR3 nucleotides are TGTGCCAGCAGCGACGGGGGGGTGCGGGATACGCAGTATTTT. Translated, it gives CASSDGGVRDTQYF.

This clonotype appeared a few times. The chain joins TRBV5-1 to TRBJ2-7; the D call may be TRBD1 or TRBD2 (5 bases each). V was cut by 1 base and J by 7 bases, with 15 bases left in between. Germline-derived CDR1 and CDR2 are SGHRS and YFSETQ. The CDR3 loop spans 14 amino acids. CDR3: CASSLNPGSNEQYF. The CDR3 DNA reads as TGCGCCAGCAGCTTGAACCCAGGGAGCAATGAGCAGTACTTC.

The chain links TRBV6-6 to TRBJ2-3, with D maybe TRBD2 (5 bases). Trimming removed 5 bases at V and 4 bases at J, with 19 bases between. Per germline, CDR1 MNHNY and CDR2 SVGAGI (reference sequence). This CDR3 comprises 16 residues. The CDR3 here is CASSPLGPPAADTQYF. The CDR3 DNA reads as TGTGCCAGCAGTCCACTTGGCCCCCCAGCGGCAGATACGCAGTATTTT.

V usage is TRBV2 and J usage is TRBJ2-1, with TRBD1 matching 8 bases. In germline, CDR1 is SNHLY, CDR2 FYNNEI. The ends lost 8 bases at V and 9 bases at J; junction bases unmatched: 9. The CDR3 extends over 13 amino acids. DNA of the CDR3: TGTGCCAGCGGCGGCTGGACAGGGTTTGAGCAGTTCTTC. Protein sequence: CASGGWTGFEQFF.

This clonotype came up once. V is TRBV7-6 and J is TRBJ2-3; D possibly corresponds to TRBD1 (6 bases). The CDR3 consists of 15 residues. The germline gives CDR1 SGHVS, CDR2 FNYEAQ. The V end was cut by 5 bases, the J end by 0 bases, with 12 bases between. CDR3 in DNA: TGTGCCAGCAGCACCGGGACAACAAGCACAGATACGCAGTATTTT. It encodes CASSTGTTSTDTQYF.

To note about this clonotype: A much larger clone differs from this one at a single base, so this may be a read error. The chain links TRBV7-6 to TRBJ2-1; the D gene is possibly TRBD2 (5 bases). The closer fit of TRBJ2-7 to the DNA end suggests the J call may be wrong. The CDR3 loop spans 15 amino acids. Germline V gene data show CDR1 as SGHVS and CDR2 as FNYEAQ. For the CDR3, the DNA is TGTGCCAGCAGCTTAGTGGGAGTCTCCTACAATGAGCAGTACTTC. Amino acids: CASSLVGVSYNEQYF.

This clonotype was picked up many times. The rearrangement joins TRBV20-1 to TRBJ2-7; 9 bases map to TRBD2. Looked up from germline, CDR1 is DFQATT and CDR2 is SNEGSKA (reference sequence). The V segment lost 6 bases and the J segment 0 bases; nucleotides outside the gene matches: 9. The CDR3 totals 15 residues. This chain's CDR3 is CSAETSGQLSYEQYF. The CDR3 DNA reads as TGCAGTGCGGAGACTAGCGGTCAACTCTCCTACGAGCAGTACTTC.

The table lists this clonotype with a few counts. This may be a read error, as it is one base from a much larger clone. V gene TRBV6-6 combines with J gene TRBJ2-4; D gene uncertain. The germline V gene encodes CDR1 MNHNY and CDR2 SVGAGI (reference sequence). The CDR3 totals 14 residues. Trimming removed 5 bases from V and 3 bases from J, with 11 bases in between. This chain's CDR3 is CASSVGRNKNIQYF. The CDR3, as DNA: TGTGCCAGCAGTGTAGGCAGAAACAAAAACATTCAGTACTTC.

This clonotype has only one observation. V usage is TRBV30 and J usage is TRBJ1-6, with D tentatively TRBD1 (6 bases). Between the trimmed V and J ends, which lost 4 bases and 7 bases, there was a span of 14 bases. The V gene's germline CDR1 is GTSNPN and CDR2 SVGIG (reference sequence). The CDR3 consists of 14 residues. CDR3 nucleotides: TGTGCCTGGACCTTCAGGGGCAGCAATTCACCCCTCCACTTT. Its translation: CAWTFRGSNSPLHF.

The V call is TRBV20-1, the J call TRBJ2-1; D is unclear. CDR3 length: 13 residues. V lost 7 bases, J lost 4 bases, and 14 bases lay in between. Germline values: CDR1 DFQATT, CDR2 SNEGSKA (reference sequence). The CDR3 DNA is TGCAGTGTTATAGACTTGCGGTACAATGAGCAGTTCTTC. Its protein is CSVIDLRYNEQFF.

The rearrangement joins TRBV21-1 to TRBJ2-5. TRBV21-1 is noted as a pseudogene. This CDR3 spans 16 amino acids. The CDR3 DNA follows: TGTGCCAGCACAGAAGGCGCTTGTTGGGGACAAGAGACCCAGTACTTC. Translated, it gives CASTEGACWGQETQYF.

This clonotype was observed at least ten times. The chain joins TRBV7-3 to TRBJ2-1; D perhaps matches TRBD2 (6 bases). This CDR3 has 15 amino acids. In germline, CDR1 is SGHTA, CDR2 FQGTGA. Trimming left V 5 bases short and J 2 bases short, with 13 bases between. The CDR3 region has the DNA TGTGCCAGCAGCATGGACTACCAGGCCTACAATGAGCAGTTCTTC. Translation: CASSMDYQAYNEQFF.

The gene calls are TRBV5-1 and TRBJ2-1; TRBD1 agrees at 7 bases. The CDR3 loop spans 15 amino acids. Germline V lookup: CDR1 SGHRS, CDR2 YFSETQ. V shed 3 bases and J 0 bases; nucleotides not matched to a gene: 3. The CDR3 DNA reads TGCGCCAGCAGCTCCGGACAGGTCTCCTACAATGAGCAGTTCTTC. Translating it yields CASSSGQVSYNEQFF.

V gene TRBV10-3 combines with J gene TRBJ1-1; 8 positions match TRBD1. The V segment lost 5 bases and the J segment 1 base; nucleotides outside the gene matches: 3. This CDR3 comprises 14 residues. Germline CDR1 reads ENHRY; CDR2 reads SYGVKD. CDR3 loop: CAISSGGPNTEAFF. The CDR3 DNA reads as TGTGCCATCAGTTCAGGGGGCCCGAACACTGAAGCTTTCTTT.

A note on this clonotype: With a much larger clone just one base away, this may be a read error. The chain recombines TRBV20-1 with TRBJ2-1; 7 positions agree with TRBD2. Germline V gene lookup returns CDR1 DFQATT and CDR2 SNEGSKA (reference sequence). This CDR3 region has 12 residues. Trimming took 5 bases from V and 13 from J; bases not matched to a gene: 11. Here the CDR3 DNA reads TGCAGTGCTGGGGAGGGGCAAGAGACCCAGTTCTTC. Translating it yields CSAGEGQETQFF.

In its sample, this clonotype was seen a few times. The chain is built from TRBV7-9 and TRBJ2-5, with D unresolved. TRBJ2-1 matches the DNA end more closely, so the J call is doubtful. Germline V gives CDR1 SEHNR, CDR2 FQNEAQ (reference sequence). CDR3 length: 12 residues. The CDR3 DNA reads as TGTGCCAGCAGCTTGGTCCAAGAGACCCAGTTCTTC. Its translation: CASSLVQETQFF.

The chain uses TRBV3-1 and TRBJ2-7, with TRBD2 matching over 12 bases. The CDR3 loop spans 14 amino acids. Trimming at V came to 4 bases and at J to 7 bases, leaving 5 bases not matched to a gene. The germline CDR1 and CDR2 sequences are LGHDT and YNNKEL (reference sequence). CDR3 coding DNA: TGTGCCAGCAGCCCGGGACTAGCGGGTTGGGAGCAGTACTTC. This gives the protein CASSPGLAGWEQYF.

The chain has TRBV3-1 and TRBJ2-7; a possible D gene is TRBD1 (5 bases). V lost 3 bases, J lost 2 bases, and 23 bases lay in between. The CDR3 loop spans 18 amino acids. Germline CDR1 reads LGHDT; CDR2 reads YNNKEL (reference sequence). CDR3 protein: CASSQRRQLMGKTYEQYF. CDR3 nucleotide sequence: TGTGCCAGCAGCCAGAGGCGACAGTTAATGGGAAAGACCTACGAGCAGTACTTC.

The V call is TRBV29-1, the J call TRBJ2-3, with D possibly matching TRBD2 (6 bases). The CDR3 length is 14 residues. V lost 4 bases, J lost 1 base, and 12 bases lay in between. Germline CDR1 and CDR2: SQVTM and ANQGSEA. The CDR3 coding sequence is TGCAGCGTTGCGGTAGGCGGGGGCACAGATACGCAGTATTTT. Its translation is CSVAVGGGTDTQYF.

This clonotype has at least ten counts. The genes are TRBV9 and TRBJ2-7; perhaps TRBD2 as D (5 bases). CDR3 length: 15 residues. From germline, CDR1 is SGDLS and CDR2 YYNGEE. Trimming shortened V by 0 bases and J by 2 bases, and 12 bases separated the two germline ends. CDR3 sequence: CASSVATGSAYEQYF. CDR3 sequence (DNA): TGTGCCAGCAGCGTAGCTACGGGAAGCGCCTACGAGCAGTACTTC.